These T cell receptor beta chains were read from a single sample in a study of identical twins. TCRdb re-analysed the 5' RACE reads in MiXCR, keeping a single row per CDR3 protein. The table records around 1.7 million distinct CDR3 sequences, about 32% of them present only once. The sequenced material came from cord blood. These receptors were collected from a newborn girl in good health. The CDR3 runs from the conserved cysteine through the conserved F or W. The D gene is left open where the match is weak. Where a row states a size, it is once, few, many or the class of an expanded clone; other rows omit it.

v_gene	j_gene	abundance	d_gene	CDR3nt	CDR3aa
TRBV4-1	TRBJ2-3	NA	TRBD2	TGCACCAGCAGCCAAAGACTAGCGACAGATACGCAGTATTTT	CTSSQRLATDTQYF
TRBV20-1	TRBJ2-7	NA	TRBD2	TGCAGTGCTAGCCCTCGACTAGCGGGAGAGCAGTACTTC	CSASPRLAGEQYF
TRBV13	TRBJ2-3	NA	NA	TGTGCCAGCAGCACGGAGGGACTTTCGGGCGCCCGCACAGATACGCAGTATTTT	CASSTEGLSGARTDTQYF
TRBV5-1	TRBJ2-2	few	NA	TGCGCCAGCAGCTTGGTAGGAGGGGCCAACACCGGGGAGCTGTTTTTT	CASSLVGGANTGELFF
TRBV20-1	TRBJ1-4	NA	NA	TGCAGCCCTCCCCAGCCCGTCACTAATGAAAAACTGTTTTTT	CSPPQPVTNEKLFF
TRBV12-3/TRBV12-4	TRBJ2-6	NA	TRBD1	TGTGCCAGCCGGACAGGGTCCTCTGGGGCCGACGTCCTGACTTTC	CASRTGSSGADVLTF
TRBV20-1	TRBJ2-3	NA	NA	TGCAGTGCCCATACTGGGTCCACAGATACGCAGTATTTT	CSAHTGSTDTQYF
TRBV21-1	TRBJ2-4	NA	NA	TGTGTCAATGACAGGGCCAAAAACATTCAGTACTTC	CVNDRAKNIQYF
TRBV9	TRBJ1-2	few	TRBD1	TGTGCCAGCAGCGTAATCCCGACAGGGGACTATGGCTACACCTTC	CASSVIPTGDYGYTF
TRBV6-2/TRBV6-3	TRBJ2-3	NA	TRBD2	TGTGCCAGCAGTTGCGGACTAGCGGCTAGCACAGATACGCAGTATTTT	CASSCGLAASTDTQYF
TRBV5-1	TRBJ2-6	few	NA	TGCGCCAGCAGCTTCACCTACTCTGGGGCCAACGTCCTGACTTTC	CASSFTYSGANVLTF
TRBV20-1	TRBJ2-3	NA	NA	TGCAGTGCTAGAGATCAAGGGGGTACGCAGTATTTT	CSARDQGGTQYF
TRBV20-1	TRBJ2-5	NA	TRBD2	TGCAGTGCCAACACGGGTAGCGGGGTCAATGAGCAGTACTTC	CSANTGSGVNEQYF
TRBV7-2	TRBJ2-3	many	NA	TGTGCCAGCAGCTTAGAGCCCCTTGGCTTTTCAGATACGCAGTATTTT	CASSLEPLGFSDTQYF
TRBV6-1	TRBJ1-5	NA	NA	TGTGCCAGCAGTGAAATCCGTCATTATAGCAATCAGCCCCAGCATTTT	CASSEIRHYSNQPQHF
TRBV10-3	TRBJ1-1	NA	NA	TGTGCCATCAGTGGTGGACCAGCCGGAAGGTCTGAAGCTTTCTTT	CAISGGPAGRSEAFF
TRBV28	TRBJ2-7	NA	NA	TGTGCCAGCACGACAAACGCCTACGAGCAGTACTTC	CASTTNAYEQYF
TRBV7-6	TRBJ2-3	few	TRBD2	TGTGCCAGCAGCTTAGGTCCTCCTAGCGGGGATTTCACAGATACGCAGTATTTT	CASSLGPPSGDFTDTQYF
TRBV29-1	TRBJ2-7	many	NA	TGCAGCGTTGAGCACAACCCCTACGAGCAGTACTTC	CSVEHNPYEQYF
TRBV12-3/TRBV12-4	TRBJ2-5	NA	NA	TGTGCCAGCAGACTCGGACTCGATCACTACGAGCGGTACTTC	CASRLGLDHYERYF
TRBV20-1	TRBJ1-1	NA	NA	TGCAGTGCCAATCCCCTCCGGGGGAACACTGAAGCTTTCTTT	CSANPLRGNTEAFF
TRBV4-2	TRBJ2-7	NA	TRBD2	TGTGCCAGCAGCCAAGCCTTGCTAGCGGGTCGCTACGAGCAGTACTTC	CASSQALLAGRYEQYF
TRBV20-1	TRBJ2-2	NA	NA	TGCAGTGCTAGGGTCCTCTCGAACACCGGGGAGCTGTTTTTT	CSARVLSNTGELFF
TRBV27	TRBJ2-1	NA	NA	TGTGCCAGCAGTTTATCAGGATCCTACGAGCAGTTCTTC	CASSLSGSYEQFF
TRBV13	TRBJ2-3	many	NA	TGTGCCAGCAGCTCTAAGATGGTGGAGGGCACAGATACGCAGTATTTT	CASSSKMVEGTDTQYF
TRBV7-2	TRBJ2-1	NA	TRBD2	TGTGCCAGCAGCTTACTTGGACTAGCGGGAGGGAGCTCCTACAATGAGCAGTTCTTC	CASSLLGLAGGSSYNEQFF
TRBV28	TRBJ2-3	NA	TRBD1	TGTGCCAGCAGTTTAAAGGGGGCGTATAGGACAGATACGCAGTATTTT	CASSLKGAYRTDTQYF
TRBV2	TRBJ1-5	NA	TRBD1	TGTGCCAGCAAACAGGGGGCTAGCAATCAGCCCCAGCATTTT	CASKQGASNQPQHF
TRBV29-1	TRBJ2-7	NA	NA	TGCAGCGTTGGGCAGGGGAGGTGGTACGAGCAGTACTTC	CSVGQGRWYEQYF
TRBV5-5	TRBJ2-2	few	TRBD2	TGTGCCAGCAGCTTCAGACTAGCGGGAGGGATCACCGGGGAGCTGTTTTTT	CASSFRLAGGITGELFF
TRBV9	TRBJ2-7	NA	TRBD2	TGTGCCAGCAGCGTGGGACTAGCCGCCTCCTACAATGAGCAGTACTTC	CASSVGLAASYNEQYF
TRBV28	TRBJ2-1	few	NA	TGTGCCAGCAGTTTACTAGCCTCCTACGATGAGCAGTTCTTC	CASSLLASYDEQFF
TRBV29-1	TRBJ2-1	many	NA	TGCAGCGCGAAAGGGGGGACCGTCTACAATGAGCAGTTCTTC	CSAKGGTVYNEQFF
TRBV20-1	TRBJ2-7	few	TRBD2	TGCAGTGCTAGAGGAGGGACTAGCCTAACTAACGAGCAGTACTTC	CSARGGTSLTNEQYF
TRBV3-1	TRBJ1-1	NA	NA	TGTGCCAGCATGAAAGTGGGGGGCACTGAAGCTTTCTTT	CASMKVGGTEAFF
TRBV11-1	TRBJ2-1	few	TRBD1	TGTGCCAGCAGCTCCGGACAGGTAGTAAATGAGCAGTTCTTC	CASSSGQVVNEQFF
TRBV7-7	TRBJ2-5	NA	NA	TGTGCTAGCAGCTGTGGGGAGCGGAATGAGCAGTACTTC	CASSCGERNEQYF
TRBV29-1	TRBJ2-5	NA	NA	TGCAGCGTTGGGGACACTCGTCCGGAGACCCAGTACTTC	CSVGDTRPETQYF
TRBV6-6	TRBJ1-5	few	TRBD1	TGTGCCAGCAGTGGGGGACAGGCCCTCAGCAATCAGCCCCAGCATTTT	CASSGGQALSNQPQHF
TRBV4-1	TRBJ2-5	NA	NA	TGCGCCAGCAGCCAATTAGTTGGACGGTCCCAAGAGACCCAGTACTTC	CASSQLVGRSQETQYF
TRBV20-1	TRBJ2-1	few	TRBD2	TGCAGTGCCTCGGGACTAGCGGGAGAGTGGCCGTTCTTC	CSASGLAGEWPFF
TRBV5-1	TRBJ1-1	NA	NA	TGCGCCAGCAGCCCTGTCGCAGGGGACACTGAAGCTTTCTTT	CASSPVAGDTEAFF
TRBV20-1	TRBJ1-2	NA	NA	TGCAGTGCGGGGTGGAAAAACTATGGCTACACCTTC	CSAGWKNYGYTF
TRBV5-1	TRBJ2-3	few	NA	TGCGCCAGCAGCTTGGCTGCGGGGGCGAGCACAGATACGCAGTATTTT	CASSLAAGASTDTQYF
TRBV12-3/TRBV12-4	TRBJ1-1	NA	NA	TGTGCCAGCAGTTTAGCCCGGGACTATGCTTTCTTT	CASSLARDYAFF